This TCR beta chain was sequenced in a study of control samples from healthy donors and cancer patients. The method was immunoSEQ multiplex PCR; TCRdb's version includes in-frame clones alone and lacks a portion of them. The profile shows 150,000 to 200,000 clones, 90% of them singletons. With V trimmed by 0 bases and J by 6 bases, 10 bases remained unmatched. Germline CDR1 SGDLS, CDR2 YYNGEE. CDR3 length: 16 residues. The source material was blood. The chain employs TRBV9 and TRBJ2-3; 7 bases match TRBD2. The sequence was collected from a woman aged 45-59 years in good health. The CDR3 region has the DNA TGTGCCAGCAGCGTAGCAGCTAGCGGACCCTCGGATACGCAGTATTTT. Translation: CASSVAASGPSDTQYF.